This is a list of T cell receptor beta chains from one sample in a study of OX40 agonist ivuxolimab in advanced cancers. The assay was immunoSEQ multiplex PCR, and TCRdb's table has in-frame clones only and misses some. The sample consists of about 25,000 clones, roughly 75% of them appearing once. This sample comprised CD4+ or CD8+ T cells sorted from blood, obtained in a trial of the OX40 agonist ivuxolimab. These receptors originate from an adult with an advanced solid tumor such as melanoma, head and neck, liver or kidney cancer. Both conserved end residues are part of each CDR3. Fields, in order: J gene, clone size, V gene, D gene, CDR3 protein, CDR3 DNA. A D gene is named only where the DNA matches it firmly. Clone size is given for some rows only: seen once, a few or many times, or a class if the clone is expanded.

>TRBJ2-1|-|TRBV19|-
CASSIGQTEQFF
TGTGCCAGTAGTATAGGGCAGACTGAGCAGTTCTTC
>TRBJ2-2|-|TRBV5-1|-
CASSPGISGELFF
TGCGCCAGCAGCCCAGGGATTTCCGGGGAGCTGTTTTTT
>TRBJ2-3|-|TRBV7-2|TRBD2
CASSLDGGGYTDTQYF
TGTGCCAGCAGCTTAGACGGGGGGGGTTACACAGATACGCAGTATTTT
>TRBJ2-7|-|TRBV7-9|TRBD1
CASSLNQGVNEQYF
TGTGCCAGCAGCTTAAACCAGGGGGTCAACGAGCAGTACTTC
>TRBJ1-2|-|TRBV7-2|-
CASSLGGTAQRGYTF
TGTGCCAGCAGCTTAGGAGGGACCGCCCAAAGAGGCTACACCTTC
>TRBJ1-1|once|TRBV6-1|TRBD1
CASNPRTGGNTEAFF
TGTGCCAGCAACCCGAGGACAGGGGGGAACACTGAAGCTTTCTTT
>TRBJ1-3|-|TRBV30|-
CAWSMGNSGNTIYF
TGTGCCTGGAGTATGGGGAACTCTGGAAACACCATATATTTT
>TRBJ2-1|-|TRBV7-9|-
CASSLGPDRQNSYNEQFF
TGTGCCAGCAGCTTAGGCCCTGACAGGCAAAACTCCTACAATGAGCAGTTCTTC
>TRBJ1-2|-|TRBV11-2|TRBD1
CASSLAGTGYGYTF
TGTGCCAGCAGCTTAGCTGGGACAGGCTATGGCTACACCTTC
>TRBJ2-3|-|TRBV9|-
CASSVESGADTQYF
TGTGCCAGCAGCGTAGAGTCAGGGGCAGATACGCAGTATTTT
>TRBJ2-7|-|TRBV7-2|-
CASSSGEFISYEQYF
TGTGCCAGCAGTTCGGGGGAGTTCATCTCCTACGAGCAGTACTTC
>TRBJ2-5|-|TRBV2|-
CASSEAGGPETQYF
TGTGCCAGCAGTGAAGCGGGGGGACCAGAGACCCAGTACTTC
>TRBJ1-6|-|TRBV5-1|-
CASSLAGLERSPLHF
TGCGCCAGCAGCTTGGCCGGTTTAGAGCGGTCACCCCTCCACTTT
>TRBJ2-7|-|TRBV7-2|-
CASSANRDEQYF
TGTGCCAGCAGCGCAAACAGGGACGAGCAGTACTTC
>TRBJ1-5|few|TRBV10-3|-
CAISEAAGRGNQPQHF
TGTGCCATCAGTGAGGCCGCCGGGAGAGGCAATCAGCCCCAGCATTTT
>TRBJ2-5|few|TRBV5-1|TRBD2
CASSLGASGSGETQYF
TGCGCCAGCAGCTTGGGTGCTAGCGGGAGCGGTGAGACCCAGTACTTC
>TRBJ2-2|-|TRBV5-4|-
CASSYGLHTGELFF
TGTGCCAGCAGCTACGGGTTACACACCGGGGAGCTGTTTTTT
>TRBJ1-6|-|TRBV27|-
CASRESYNSPLHF
TGTGCCAGCAGAGAATCCTATAATTCACCCCTCCACTTT
>TRBJ1-2|-|TRBV6-1|TRBD1
CASWTGGMRPYGYTF
TGTGCCAGCTGGACAGGGGGCATGCGTCCCTATGGCTACACCTTC
>TRBJ1-6|few|TRBV7-8|TRBD1
CASGRDRGNSPLHF
TGTGCCAGCGGCCGGGACAGGGGGAATTCACCCCTCCACTTT
>TRBJ2-3|-|TRBV7-9|-
CASSLIADTQYF
TGTGCCAGCAGCTTAATTGCAGATACGCAGTATTTT
>TRBJ2-7|once|TRBV7-2|TRBD1
CASSLPGTVSYEQYF
TGTGCCAGCAGCCTGCCCGGGACAGTATCCTACGAGCAGTACTTC
>TRBJ2-7|-|TRBV10-3|-
CAISEVVVEVPYEQYF
TGTGCCATCAGTGAAGTCGTTGTCGAGGTTCCCTACGAGCAGTACTTC
>TRBJ1-5|-|TRBV4-1|-
CASSQRGGGPQHF
TGCGCCAGCAGCCAAAGGGGCGGCGGGCCCCAGCATTTT
>TRBJ1-1|-|TRBV20-1|-
CSATRASEAFF
TGCAGTGCTACTCGGGCCAGTGAAGCTTTCTTT
>TRBJ2-5|-|TRBV9|TRBD1
CASSVDWDRQETQYF
TGTGCCAGCAGCGTAGATTGGGACAGGCAAGAGACCCAGTACTTC
>TRBJ2-7|-|TRBV4-1|TRBD2
CASSQGGIGRGGPSYEQYF
TGCGCCAGCAGCCAAGGGGGTATCGGGCGCGGGGGGCCCTCATACGAGCAGTACTTC
>TRBJ1-2|-|TRBV6-5|-
CASSYSGRDYTF
TGTGCCAGCAGTTACTCTGGCAGGGATTACACCTTC
>TRBJ2-2|-|TRBV6-6|-
CASSSASRGTGELFF
TGTGCCAGCAGTTCGGCATCAAGAGGCACCGGGGAGCTGTTTTTT
>TRBJ2-7|-|TRBV11-2|-
CASSTGFYEQYF
TGTGCCAGCAGCACAGGGTTCTACGAGCAGTACTTC
>TRBJ2-3|once|TRBV14|-
CASSQASDTQYF
TGTGCCAGCAGCCAAGCATCAGATACGCAGTATTTT
>TRBJ2-3|-|TRBV19|TRBD2
CASRLAGERQYF
TGTGCCAGTAGGCTAGCGGGAGAGAGGCAGTATTTT
>TRBJ2-2|-|TRBV7-2|TRBD2
CASSLDAVAGLNGELSF
TGTGCCAGCAGCTTAGACGCTGTAGCGGGACTGAACGGGGAGCTGTCTTTT
>TRBJ2-1|few|TRBV7-3|-
CASSPYGTGDLVF
TGTGCCAGCAGCCCATACGGGACTGGGGATTTGGTCTTC
>TRBJ2-7|medium-sized|TRBV30|-
CAWSVRGGRYEQYF
TGTGCCTGGAGTGTGAGAGGGGGAAGGTACGAGCAGTACTTC
>TRBJ2-4|-|TRBV5-6|-
CASSLNGGGQNIQYF
TGTGCCAGCAGCTTGAATGGCGGCGGCCAAAACATTCAGTACTTC
>TRBJ1-1|few|TRBV5-4|-
CASSLAPTAANTEAFF
TGTGCCAGCAGCTTGGCTCCTACGGCGGCGAACACTGAAGCTTTCTTT
>TRBJ2-6|few|TRBV30|-
CAWNGAGSSAAGANVLTF
TGTGCCTGGAACGGGGCAGGGTCGTCAGCAGCTGGGGCCAACGTCCTGACTTTC
>TRBJ1-6|-|TRBV18|TRBD1
CASSPQGQGNSPLHF
TGTGCCAGCTCACCACAGGGACAGGGTAATTCACCCCTCCACTTT
>TRBJ1-1|-|TRBV7-9|-
CASSKQASNTEAFF
TGTGCCAGCAGCAAACAGGCCTCAAACACTGAAGCTTTCTTT
>TRBJ2-3|-|TRBV5-1|-
CASSPGTGATDTQYF
TGCGCCAGCAGCCCCGGGACCGGGGCCACAGATACGCAGTATTTT
>TRBJ2-2|once|TRBV6-4|TRBD1
CASRGTGGHTGELFF
TGTGCCAGCAGGGGGACAGGGGGCCACACCGGGGAGCTGTTTTTT
>TRBJ2-5|-|TRBV6-5|TRBD2
CASSYGGSGETQYF
TGTGCCAGCAGTTACGGCGGGAGTGGAGAGACCCAGTACTTC
>TRBJ2-1|-|TRBV28|TRBD1
CASSFRAQGANEQFF
TGTGCCAGCAGTTTCCGGGCCCAGGGGGCCAATGAGCAGTTCTTC
>TRBJ2-7|-|TRBV5-5|TRBD1
CASSFRQGSTYEQYF
TGTGCCAGCAGCTTCCGACAGGGGTCCACCTACGAGCAGTACTTC
>TRBJ1-2|-|TRBV28|TRBD1
CASNRADRDGYTF
TGTGCCAGCAATCGCGCGGACAGGGATGGCTACACCTTC